The present T cell receptor (beta chain) was sequenced within a study of CD8 T cells in Susac syndrome. General study results and limits: As the study acknowledged, the number of individuals who were part of its TCR sequencing and HLA analysis was relatively small.

Random hexamers were used to reverse transcribe the RNA input (roughly 0.5 to 1 ug). TCRdb reanalysed the immunoSEQ multiplex PCR reads using MiXCR and keeps one entry per CDR3 protein. The data hold about 430,000 distinct CDR3 sequences, with around 85% observed a single time. Details on this clonotype: Antigen specificity is unknown.

The V and J ends lost 1 base and 0 bases, in that order; junction bases with no gene match: 5. The CDR3 extends over 17 amino acids. Germline V gene data show CDR1 as MGHRA and CDR2 as YSYEKL. This receptor was taken from a human donor with multiple sclerosis. The chain is built from TRBV4-1 and TRBJ2-1; 8 bases match TRBD2. The sequenced sample consisted of CD8+ T cells from PBMCs. This chain's CDR3 is CASSQVGGGSSYNEQFF. CDR3 DNA: TGCGCCAGCAGCCAAGTTGGCGGGGGGAGCTCCTACAATGAGCAGTTCTTC.